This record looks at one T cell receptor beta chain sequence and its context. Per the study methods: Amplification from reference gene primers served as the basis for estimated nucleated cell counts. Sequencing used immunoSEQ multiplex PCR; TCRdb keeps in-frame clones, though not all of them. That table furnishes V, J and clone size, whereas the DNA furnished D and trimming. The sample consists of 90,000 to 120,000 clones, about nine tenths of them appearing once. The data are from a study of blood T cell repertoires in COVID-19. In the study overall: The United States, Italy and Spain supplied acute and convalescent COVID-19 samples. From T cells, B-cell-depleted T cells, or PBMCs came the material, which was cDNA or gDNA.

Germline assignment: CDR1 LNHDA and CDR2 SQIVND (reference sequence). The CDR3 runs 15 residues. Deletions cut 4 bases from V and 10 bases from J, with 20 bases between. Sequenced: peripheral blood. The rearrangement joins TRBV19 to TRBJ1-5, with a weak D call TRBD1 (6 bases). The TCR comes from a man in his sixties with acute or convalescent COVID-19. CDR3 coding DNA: TGTGCCAGTAGTAGAACAACAGGGAGGGGACACCCCCAGCATTTT. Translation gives CASSRTTGRGHPQHF.